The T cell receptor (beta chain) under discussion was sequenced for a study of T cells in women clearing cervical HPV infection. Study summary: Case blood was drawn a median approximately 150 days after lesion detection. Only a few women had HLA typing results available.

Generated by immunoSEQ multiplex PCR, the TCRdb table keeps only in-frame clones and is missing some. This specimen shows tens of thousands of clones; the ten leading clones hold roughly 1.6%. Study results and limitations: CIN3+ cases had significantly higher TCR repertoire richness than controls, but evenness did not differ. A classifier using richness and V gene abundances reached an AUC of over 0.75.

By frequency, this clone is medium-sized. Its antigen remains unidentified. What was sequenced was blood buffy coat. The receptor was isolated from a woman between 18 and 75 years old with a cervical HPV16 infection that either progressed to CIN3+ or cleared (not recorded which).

CDR3 loop: CASSLSATDTDTQYF. The CDR3 DNA, read in part, is TGTGCCAGCAGCTTATCTGCTACCGACACAGATACG. V is TRBV7-2 and J is TRBJ2-3; unclear D gene. The read ends 3 residues early relative to the CDR3; the germline J gene fills the gap. V was pared by 2 bases and J by 2 bases, with 11 bases between. Germline V gives CDR1 SGHTA, CDR2 FQGNSA. The length of the CDR3 is 15 residues.